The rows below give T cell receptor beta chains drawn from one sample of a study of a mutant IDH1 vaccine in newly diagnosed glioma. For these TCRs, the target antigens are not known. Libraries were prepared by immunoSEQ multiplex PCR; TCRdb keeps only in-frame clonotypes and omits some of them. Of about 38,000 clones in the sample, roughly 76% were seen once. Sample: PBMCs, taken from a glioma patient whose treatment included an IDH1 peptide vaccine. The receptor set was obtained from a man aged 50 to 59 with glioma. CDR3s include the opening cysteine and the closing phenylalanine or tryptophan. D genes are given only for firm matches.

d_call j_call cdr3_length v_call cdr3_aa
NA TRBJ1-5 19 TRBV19 CASTKGTELGIPGNQPQHF
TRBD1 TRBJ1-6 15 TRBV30 CAWRPQGVGNSPLHF
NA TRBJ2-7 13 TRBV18 CASSPDLRYEQYF
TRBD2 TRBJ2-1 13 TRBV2 CASRGLAPNEQFF
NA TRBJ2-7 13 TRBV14 CASSHLGGYEQYF
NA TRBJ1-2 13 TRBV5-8 CASSLTPGYGYTF
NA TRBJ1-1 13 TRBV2 CASSDGGGTEAFF
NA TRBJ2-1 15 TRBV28 CASSSRGEAHNEQFF
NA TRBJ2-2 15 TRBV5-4 CASSSETVHTGELFF
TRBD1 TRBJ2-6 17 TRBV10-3 CAISEFGQVTGANVLTF
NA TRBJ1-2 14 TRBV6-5 CASSYSRSNYGYTF
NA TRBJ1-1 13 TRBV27 CATWPSLNTEAFF
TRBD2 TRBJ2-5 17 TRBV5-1 CASSLALAGGLQETQYF
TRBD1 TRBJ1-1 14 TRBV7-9 CASRDRAGSASAFF
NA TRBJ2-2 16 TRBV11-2 CASSLDARVGTGELFF
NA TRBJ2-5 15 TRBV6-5 CASAQEAFVGGTQYF
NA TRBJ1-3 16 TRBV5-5 CASSLGSSFSGNTIYF
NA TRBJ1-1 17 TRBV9 CASSVSRTTLMNTEAFF
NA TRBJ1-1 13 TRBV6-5 CASSYLANTEAFF
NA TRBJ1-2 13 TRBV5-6 CASSLSALGDYTF
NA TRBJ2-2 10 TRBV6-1 CASRAGELFF
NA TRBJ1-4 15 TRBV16 CASSITRTTNEKLFF
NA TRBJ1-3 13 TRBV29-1 CSVGQGTGNTIYF
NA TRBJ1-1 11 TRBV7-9 CASYRATEAFF
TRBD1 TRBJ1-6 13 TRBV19 CASAGTGNSPLHF
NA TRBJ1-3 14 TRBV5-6 CASSLRDSGNTIYF